The clone carrying this T cell receptor beta chain appeared many times. Its antigen is still unknown. TCRdb re-derived calls from the multiplex PCR reads in MiXCR, one entry per CDR3 protein. The profile covers about 180,000 distinct CDR3 sequences, with 30% to 35% appearing a single time and 3.5% to 4.5% taken by the ten largest. This sample is drawn from a study of breast tumors, draining lymph nodes, adjacent tissues. Study-level findings and limits: Compared with lymph nodes, tumors were less diverse; compared with nontumor tissue, more. Luminal-like breast cancer showed significantly higher tumor–nontumor repertoire similarity than basal-like.

The CDR3 extends over 16 amino acids. Trimming took off 4 bases at V and 1 base at J, with 14 bases between the two ends. Germline CDR1 reads SGDLS; CDR2 reads YYNGEE. Axillary draining lymph nodes of breast cancer patients supplied the node samples. This chain joins TRBV9 and TRBJ1-4, with D perhaps matching TRBD1 (5 bases). This receptor was taken from a female donor with breast cancer. Some clones in this sample may be carry-over from other donors' samples. The sequenced material came from axillary lymph node tissue. The CDR3 nucleotides are TGTGCCAGCAGCCCCCGTTCGGGGGGAACTAATGAAAAACTGTTTTTT. This codes for CASSPRSGGTNEKLFF.